Below are 20 T cell receptor beta chains sequenced from a single sample in a study of beta chain features in type 1 diabetes. Antigen specificity for these receptors is unknown. Expressed TCRB transcripts were sequenced because the entire RNA isolate underwent reverse transcription. The assay was immunoSEQ multiplex PCR, and TCRdb's table has in-frame clones only and misses some. The sample includes tens of thousands of clones, 55% to 80% of them seen just once. The study's findings and limits: TCRB CDR3s from Type 1 diabetes patients were moderately but significantly shorter in all four CD4+ subsets.

Specimen: stem cell memory CD4+ T cells from blood. The receptors were gathered from a young woman with type 1 diabetes.

This chain connects TRBV18 to TRBJ1-2; a possible D gene is TRBD1 (5 bases). CDR3 length equals 13 residues. With 2 bases removed from V and 4 bases from J, the gap between germline ends came to 8 bases. The germline gives CDR1 KGHSH, CDR2 LQKENI. This chain's CDR3 is CASSPSGGYGYTF. DNA for the CDR3: TGTGCCAGCTCACCATCCGGGGGCTATGGCTACACCTTC. The full variable domain, its missing parts supplied by reference TRBV18 and TRBJ1-2, is NAGVMQNPRHLVRRRGQEARLRCSPMKGHSHVYWYRQLPEEGLKFMVYLQKENIIDESGMPKERFSAEFPKEGPSILRIQQVVRGDSAAYFCASSPSGGYGYTFGSGTRLTVV.

The CDR3 is CASSEAGGGYNEQFF. The CDR3 DNA follows: TGTGCCAGCTCTGAAGCGGGAGGGGGCTACAATGAGCAGTTCTTC. The chain combines TRBV18 with TRBJ2-1, with TRBD2 identical over 10 bases. V lost 6 bases and J lost 3; bases outside the gene matches: 5. Germline V gene sequence: CDR1 KGHSH, CDR2 LQKENI. This CDR3 comprises 15 residues.

The chain recombines TRBV5-1 with TRBJ2-5; no definite D call. Per the germline V gene, CDR1 is SGHRS and CDR2 is YFSETQ. V dropped 0 bases and J dropped 5 bases, with 11 bases sitting between them. The CDR3 extends over 14 amino acids. The CDR3 region is CASSLELALETQYF. CDR3 coding DNA: TGCGCCAGCAGCTTGGAACTCGCGCTGGAGACCCAGTACTTC.

This chain connects TRBV5-4 to TRBJ2-5; 9 nucleotides line up with TRBD2. The germline V gene has CDR1 SGHNT and CDR2 YYREEE (reference sequence). The V segment lost 5 bases and the J segment 3 bases; nucleotides outside the gene matches: 2. There are 13 residues in the CDR3. The CDR3 sequence: CASSSGGEETQYF. CDR3 coding DNA: TGTGCCAGCAGTAGCGGGGGAGAAGAGACCCAGTACTTC.

This clone has just a few counts. This sequence joins TRBV6-1 and TRBJ2-5; D is ambiguous. Looked up from germline, CDR1 is MNHNS and CDR2 is SASEGT. This CDR3 has 12 amino acids. Trimming left V 2 bases short and J 2 bases short, with 3 bases between. CDR3 sequence (DNA): TGTGCCAGCAGTGAATCGCAAGAGACCCAGTACTTC. Translating gives CASSESQETQYF.

The gene calls are TRBV10-3 and TRBJ1-3; tentatively, D is TRBD1 (6 bases). The CDR3 runs to 14 residues. Germline CDR1 and CDR2: ENHRY and SYGVKD. Trimming cost V 2 bases and J 4 bases, with 9 bases left between them. CDR3 nucleotide sequence: TGTGCCATCAGTGAGACAGGGAACGGAAACACCATATATTTT. Encoded protein: CAISETGNGNTIYF.

V and J are TRBV30 and TRBJ1-2; 12 bases line up with TRBD1. Trimming cost V 5 bases and J 4 bases; bases outside gene matches: 5. The germline CDR1 and CDR2 sequences are GTSNPN and SVGIG (reference sequence). The CDR3 runs to 14 residues. The CDR3 coding sequence is TGTGCCTGGCGGGGACAGGGGGCCCTCTATGGCTACACCTTC. Encoded protein: CAWRGQGALYGYTF.

The gene calls are TRBV19 and TRBJ2-7; D is ambiguous. Germline-derived CDR1 and CDR2 are LNHDA and SQIVND (reference sequence). Trimming took off 1 base at V and 2 bases at J, with 6 bases between the two ends. The CDR3 runs to 13 residues. CDR3: CASSIGGAYEQYF. In nucleotides, the CDR3 is TGTGCCAGTAGTATAGGCGGAGCCTACGAGCAGTACTTC.

This chain connects TRBV9 to TRBJ2-2, with D perhaps TRBD2 (7 bases). The germline V and J ends were trimmed by 6 bases and 6 bases, with 18 bases remaining between them. The length of the CDR3 is 15 residues. Germline values: CDR1 SGDLS, CDR2 YYNGEE. The CDR3 sequence is CASKGGDGISGELFF. CDR3 in DNA: TGTGCCAGCAAGGGGGGGGACGGTATATCCGGGGAGCTGTTTTTT.

J is TRBJ2-7 and V is TRBV10-3; 7 bases are a match to TRBD2. This CDR3 has 14 residues. The ends lost 3 bases at V and 3 bases at J; junction bases unmatched: 5. The V gene's germline CDR1 is ENHRY and CDR2 SYGVKD. CDR3 nucleotides: TGTGCCATCAGTGAAGGAGGGGAGGGCTACGAGCAGTACTTC. Encoded protein: CAISEGGEGYEQYF.

This clone was observed a handful of times. V usage is TRBV5-4 and J usage is TRBJ2-1, with TRBD1 matching over 7 bases. Germline trimming cut 4 bases from V and 7 bases from J; bases unmatched to any gene: 14. The CDR3 has 16 amino acids. The germline V gene encodes CDR1 SGHNT and CDR2 YYREEE (reference sequence). The CDR3 sequence is CASSPTGLSGFNEQFF. Written as DNA, the CDR3 is TGTGCCAGCAGCCCGACAGGGCTTTCTGGTTTTAATGAGCAGTTCTTC.

This clone was counted between two and nine times. The chain combines TRBV18 with TRBJ2-5; D gene unclear. Between the trimmed V and J ends, which lost 1 base and 5 bases, there was a span of 5 bases. The CDR3 sequence is 12 residues long. Germline V CDR1 and CDR2: KGHSH, LQKENI. The CDR3 sequence is CASSPQRETQYF. CDR3 sequence (DNA): TGTGCCAGCTCACCACAACGGGAGACCCAGTACTTC.

The V and J genes are TRBV25-1 and TRBJ2-3, with 9 positions matching TRBD1. With V trimmed by 3 bases and J by 6 bases, 7 bases remained unmatched. Per the germline V gene, CDR1 is MGHDK and CDR2 is SYGVNS. The CDR3 totals 15 residues. CDR3 residues: CASSEGQGLTDTQYF. CDR3 nucleotide sequence: TGTGCCAGCAGTGAGGGACAGGGACTCACGGATACGCAGTATTTT. The variable domain in full, completed from reference TRBV25-1 and TRBJ2-3, reads EADIYQTPRYLVIGTGKKITLECSQTMGHDKMYWYQQDPGMELHLIHYSYGVNSTEKGDLSSESTVSRIRTEHFPLTLESARPSHTSQYLCASSEGQGLTDTQYFGPGTRLTVL.

The chain carries TRBV11-2 and TRBJ1-1; tentatively, D is TRBD1 (6 bases). The V gene lost 4 bases and the J gene lost 0 bases, with 12 bases spanning the gap. CDR3 length equals 15 residues. Germline lookup yields CDR1 SGHAT and CDR2 FQNNGV. CDR3 loop: CASSSGQTMNTEAFF. CDR3 coding DNA: TGTGCCAGCAGCTCCGGACAGACTATGAACACTGAAGCTTTCTTT.

This clone was seen a handful of times. The gene calls are TRBV28 and TRBJ2-5; TRBD2 agrees at 15 bases. This CDR3 is built from 18 residues. The germline V gene has CDR1 MDHEN and CDR2 SYDVKM. Trimming took 4 bases from V and 5 from J; bases not matched to a gene: 11. The CDR3 protein is CASSSPGLAGGVGETQYF. CDR3 nucleotides: TGTGCCAGCAGTTCCCCGGGACTAGCGGGAGGAGTGGGTGAGACCCAGTACTTC.

The chain recombines TRBV28 with TRBJ1-1, with 7 nucleotides matching TRBD1. The CDR3 extends over 16 amino acids. J lost 7 bases, V lost 5 bases, and 16 bases had no gene match. CDR1 MDHEN and CDR2 SYDVKM come from the germline V gene. Here the CDR3 reads CASSAWGTAGRNEAFF. The CDR3 nucleotides read TGTGCCAGCAGTGCCTGGGGGACAGCGGGCCGGAATGAAGCTTTCTTT.

This clone was counted only a few times. J is TRBJ2-5 and V is TRBV5-4; TRBD2 agrees at 9 bases. Germline values: CDR1 SGHNT, CDR2 YYREEE (reference sequence). V trimming: 4 bases; J trimming: 5 bases; junction bases outside the gene matches: 15. The CDR3 runs to 17 residues. The CDR3 sequence: CASSRPAGIAGVETQYF. Here the CDR3 DNA reads TGTGCCAGCAGCCGGCCCGCCGGGATAGCGGGAGTGGAGACCCAGTACTTC.

J is TRBJ2-7 and V is TRBV28, with D perhaps TRBD2 (6 bases). The CDR3 is 14 amino acids. Germline CDR1 reads MDHEN; CDR2 reads SYDVKM. Trimming stripped 3 bases from V and 2 bases from J, with 11 bases between. The CDR3, as DNA: TGTGCCAGCAGTTTGGCGGGGATTCCCTACGAGCAGTACTTC. Its translation is CASSLAGIPYEQYF.

CDR3 nucleotides: TGTGCCAGCAGTTACTGGGACAGTTTGAAAAACAATGAGCAGTTCTTC. Translation gives CASSYWDSLKNNEQFF. The chain is built from TRBV6-5 and TRBJ2-1, with TRBD1 matching over 7 bases. The CDR3 runs to 16 residues. V was pared by 1 base and J by 5 bases, with 8 bases of the junction left unmatched. Germline assignment: CDR1 MNHEY and CDR2 SVGAGI.

The chain uses TRBV10-3 and TRBJ1-1, with a possible D match to TRBD1 (5 bases). The V end was cut by 4 bases, the J end by 1 base, with 7 bases between. The CDR3 has 13 residues. Germline loops: CDR1 ENHRY, CDR2 SYGVKD. The CDR3 DNA sequence: TGTGCCATCAGTGTGGGGGGGAACACTGAAGCTTTCTTT. Translating gives CAISVGGNTEAFF.